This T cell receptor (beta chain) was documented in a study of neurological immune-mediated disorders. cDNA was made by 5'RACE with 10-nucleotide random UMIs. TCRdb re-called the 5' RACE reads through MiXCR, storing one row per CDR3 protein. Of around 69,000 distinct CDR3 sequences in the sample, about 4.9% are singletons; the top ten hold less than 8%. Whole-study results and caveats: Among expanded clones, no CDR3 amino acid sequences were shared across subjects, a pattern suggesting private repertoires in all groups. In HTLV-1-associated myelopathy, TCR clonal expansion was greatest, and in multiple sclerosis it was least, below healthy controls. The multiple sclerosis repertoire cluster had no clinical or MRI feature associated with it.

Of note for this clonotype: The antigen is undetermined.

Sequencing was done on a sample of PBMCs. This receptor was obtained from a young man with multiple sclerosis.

The CDR3 protein is CASSLRDRGGTEAFF. CDR3 in DNA: TGTGCCAGCAGCCTCCGGGACAGGGGAGGCACTGAAGCTTTCTTT. J is TRBJ1-1 and V is TRBV3-1, with 10 positions matching TRBD1. Germline CDR1 is LGHDT and CDR2 is YNNKEL (reference sequence). The CDR3 spans 15 residues. The V and J ends lost 4 bases and 4 bases, in that order; junction bases with no gene match: 6.